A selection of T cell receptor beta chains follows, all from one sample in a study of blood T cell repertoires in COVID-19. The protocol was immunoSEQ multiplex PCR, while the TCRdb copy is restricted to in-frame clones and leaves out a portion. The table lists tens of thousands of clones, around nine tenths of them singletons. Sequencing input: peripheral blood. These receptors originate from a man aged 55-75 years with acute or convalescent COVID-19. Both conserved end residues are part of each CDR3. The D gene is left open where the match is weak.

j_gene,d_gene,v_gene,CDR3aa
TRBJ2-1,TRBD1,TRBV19,CASSRDRGELIF
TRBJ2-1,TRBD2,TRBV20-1,CSASNPAGGDEQFF
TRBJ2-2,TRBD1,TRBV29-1,CSADRGNTGELFF
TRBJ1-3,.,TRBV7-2,CASSSIAGAGNTIYF
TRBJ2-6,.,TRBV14,CASSQGTDSLGANVLTF
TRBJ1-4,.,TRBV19,CASSKRQRDERFF
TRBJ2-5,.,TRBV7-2,CASSLAGQTQYF
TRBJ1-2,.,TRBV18,CASSPGRGDYGYTF
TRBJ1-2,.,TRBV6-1,CASSEFKPTKSSYGYTF
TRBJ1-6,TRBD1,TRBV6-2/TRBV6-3,CASSQDRGISSYNSPLHF
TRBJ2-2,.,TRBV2,CASILDINTGELFF
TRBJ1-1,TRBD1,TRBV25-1,CASSEGTGANTEAFF
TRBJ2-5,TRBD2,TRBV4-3,CASSPRTTGGGAWETQYF
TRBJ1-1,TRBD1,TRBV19,CASSPWTGNDVYEAFF
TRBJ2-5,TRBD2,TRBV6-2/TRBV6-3,CASSYVSGGLQETQYF
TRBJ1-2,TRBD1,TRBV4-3,CASSQGVGQGRYGYTF
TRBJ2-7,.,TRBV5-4,CASSFSGGRAEQYF
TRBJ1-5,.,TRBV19,CASTSQVGIGQPQHF
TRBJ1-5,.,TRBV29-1,CSVSFRGVNQPQHF
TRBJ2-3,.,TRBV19,CASSMKPPPSGSRETDTQYF
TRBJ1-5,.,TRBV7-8,CASRSGGNQPQHF
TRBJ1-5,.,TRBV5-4,CASSLGGPYSNQPQHF
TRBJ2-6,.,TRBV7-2,CASSTQGSGANVLTF
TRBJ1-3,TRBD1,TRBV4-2,CASSQEKDRVIGNTIYF
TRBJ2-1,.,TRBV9,CASSPTTTSSYNEQFF
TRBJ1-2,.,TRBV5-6,CASSFSLENPYGYTF
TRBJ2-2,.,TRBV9,CASQEGPNTGELFF
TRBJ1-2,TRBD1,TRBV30,CAWSVDTGGRANYGYTF
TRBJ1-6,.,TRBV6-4,CASSDSVASNSPLHF
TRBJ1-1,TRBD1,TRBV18,CASSPLTTGVNTEAFF
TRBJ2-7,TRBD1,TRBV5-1,CASSFITGGYEQYF
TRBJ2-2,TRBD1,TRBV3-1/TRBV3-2,CASSPRDRHTGELFF
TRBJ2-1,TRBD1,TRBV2,CASSGTGNEQFF
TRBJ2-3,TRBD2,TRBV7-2,CASSFLGLAYTDTQYF
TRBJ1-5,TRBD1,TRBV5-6,CASSWPGQGARQPQHF
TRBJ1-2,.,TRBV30,CAWDYGTPYGYTF
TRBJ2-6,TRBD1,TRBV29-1,CSIRQGSSGANVLTF
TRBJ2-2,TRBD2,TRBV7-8,CASSGRTSGGTGELFF
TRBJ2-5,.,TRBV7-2,CASSKGGFGQETQYF
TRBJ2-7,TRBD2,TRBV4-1,CASSPEAGGSYEQYF
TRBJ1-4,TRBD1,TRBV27,CASSLLTGREREKLFF
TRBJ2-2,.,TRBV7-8,CASSLGQRLKLVTGELFF
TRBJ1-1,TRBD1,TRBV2,CASREDRGEGEAFF
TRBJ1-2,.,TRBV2,CASSPGREHGYTF
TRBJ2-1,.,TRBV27,CASSLGYEQFF
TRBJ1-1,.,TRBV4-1,CASSQALYTEAFF
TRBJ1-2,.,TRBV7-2,CASSLDSGYGYTF
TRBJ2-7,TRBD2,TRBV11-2,CASSIRLAGGIPYEQYF
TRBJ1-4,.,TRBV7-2,CASSLRSGDSEKLFF
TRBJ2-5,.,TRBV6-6,CASSYSKGRETQYF
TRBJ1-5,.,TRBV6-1,CASKRDGQPQHF
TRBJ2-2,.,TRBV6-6,CASSYRGQNTGELFF
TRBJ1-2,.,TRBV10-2,CASSESGDYTF
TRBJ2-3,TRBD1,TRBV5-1,CASSLPGTGGADTQYF